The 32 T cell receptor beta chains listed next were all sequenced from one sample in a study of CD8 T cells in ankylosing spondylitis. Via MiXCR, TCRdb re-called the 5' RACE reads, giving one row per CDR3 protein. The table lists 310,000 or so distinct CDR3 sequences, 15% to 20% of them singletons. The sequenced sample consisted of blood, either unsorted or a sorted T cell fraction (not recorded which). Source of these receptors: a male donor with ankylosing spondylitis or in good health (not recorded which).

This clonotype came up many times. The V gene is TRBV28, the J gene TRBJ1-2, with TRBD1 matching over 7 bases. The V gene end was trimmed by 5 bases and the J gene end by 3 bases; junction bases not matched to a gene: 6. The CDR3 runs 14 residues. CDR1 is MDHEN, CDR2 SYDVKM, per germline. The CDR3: CASSKGQSYYGYTF. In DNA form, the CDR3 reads TGTGCCAGCAGTAAGGGACAGAGCTACTATGGCTACACCTTC.

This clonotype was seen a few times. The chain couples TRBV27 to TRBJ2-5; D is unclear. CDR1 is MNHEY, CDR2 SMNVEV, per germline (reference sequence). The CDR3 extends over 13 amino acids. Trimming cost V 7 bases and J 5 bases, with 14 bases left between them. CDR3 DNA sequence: TGTGCCAGCAATACTCGGCCCGGGGAGACCCAGTACTTC. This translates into CASNTRPGETQYF.

CDR3 sequence (DNA): TGTGCCAGCAGAGGGGCCAGGGGGAACAATCAGCCCCAGCATTTT. Protein sequence: CASRGARGNNQPQHF. V and J are TRBV6-1 and TRBJ1-5; 7 positions match TRBD1. Germline CDR1 reads MNHNS; CDR2 reads SASEGT. The CDR3 is 15 residues long. With 6 bases clipped from V and 3 bases from J, the junction kept 8 bases outside the gene matches.

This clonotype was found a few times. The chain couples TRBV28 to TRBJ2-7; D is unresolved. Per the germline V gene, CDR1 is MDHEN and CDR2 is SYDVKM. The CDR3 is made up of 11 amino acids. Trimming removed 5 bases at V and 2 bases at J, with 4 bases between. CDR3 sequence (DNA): TGTGCCAGCAGTAGGGCCTACGAGCAGTACGTC. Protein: CASSRAYEQYV.

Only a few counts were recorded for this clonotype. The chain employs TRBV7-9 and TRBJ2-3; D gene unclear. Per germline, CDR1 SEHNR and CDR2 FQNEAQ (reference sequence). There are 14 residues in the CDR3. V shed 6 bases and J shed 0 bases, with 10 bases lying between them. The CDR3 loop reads CASSSTTSTDTQYF. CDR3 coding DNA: TGTGCCAGCAGTTCTACGACGAGCACAGATACGCAGTATTTT.

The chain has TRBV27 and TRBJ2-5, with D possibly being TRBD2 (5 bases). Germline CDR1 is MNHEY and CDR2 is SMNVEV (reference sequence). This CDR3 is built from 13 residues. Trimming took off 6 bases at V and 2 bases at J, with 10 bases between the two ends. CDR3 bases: TGTGCCAGCAGCCCGGACTTGCAAGAGACCCAGTACTTC. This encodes CASSPDLQETQYF.

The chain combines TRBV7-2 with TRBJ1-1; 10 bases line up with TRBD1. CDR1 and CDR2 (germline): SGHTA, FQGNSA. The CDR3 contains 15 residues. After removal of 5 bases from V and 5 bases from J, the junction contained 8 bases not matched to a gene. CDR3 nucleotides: TGTGCCAGCAGCAAAGACAGGGGGCGATGGACTGAAGCTTTCTTT. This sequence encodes CASSKDRGRWTEAFF.

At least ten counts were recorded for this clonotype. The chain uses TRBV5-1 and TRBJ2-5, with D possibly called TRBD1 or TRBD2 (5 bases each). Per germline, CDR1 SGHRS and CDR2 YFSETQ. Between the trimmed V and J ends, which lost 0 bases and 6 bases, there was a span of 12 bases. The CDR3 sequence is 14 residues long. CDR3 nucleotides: TGCGCCAGCAGCTTGGATGTTGGGGGTCAGACCCAGTACTTC. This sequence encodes CASSLDVGGQTQYF.

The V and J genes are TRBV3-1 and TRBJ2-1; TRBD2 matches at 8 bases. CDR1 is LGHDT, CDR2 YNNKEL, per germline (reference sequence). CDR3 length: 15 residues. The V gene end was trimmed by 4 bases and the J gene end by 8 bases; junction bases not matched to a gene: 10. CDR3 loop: CASSLSITSGDEQFF. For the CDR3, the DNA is TGTGCCAGCAGCCTAAGCATAACTAGCGGCGATGAGCAGTTCTTC.

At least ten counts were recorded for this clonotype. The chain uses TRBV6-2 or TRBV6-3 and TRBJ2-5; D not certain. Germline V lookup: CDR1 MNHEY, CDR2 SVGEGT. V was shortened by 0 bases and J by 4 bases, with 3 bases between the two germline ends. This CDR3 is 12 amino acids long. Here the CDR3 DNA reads TGTGCCAGCAGTTACTCGAGAGAGACCCAGTACTTC. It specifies CASSYSRETQYF.

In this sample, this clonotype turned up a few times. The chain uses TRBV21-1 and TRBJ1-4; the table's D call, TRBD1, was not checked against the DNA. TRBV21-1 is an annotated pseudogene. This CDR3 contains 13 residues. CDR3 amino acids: CASSKNRQEKLFF. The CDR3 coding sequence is TGTGCCAGCAGCAAAAATAGACAGGAAAAACTGTTTTTT.

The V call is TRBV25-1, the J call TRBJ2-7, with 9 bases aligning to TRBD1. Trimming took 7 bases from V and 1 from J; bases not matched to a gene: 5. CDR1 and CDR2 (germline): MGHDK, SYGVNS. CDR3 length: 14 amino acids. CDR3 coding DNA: TGTGCCAGCAAGCGGGACAGGGAATCCTACGAGCAGTACGTC. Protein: CASKRDRESYEQYV.

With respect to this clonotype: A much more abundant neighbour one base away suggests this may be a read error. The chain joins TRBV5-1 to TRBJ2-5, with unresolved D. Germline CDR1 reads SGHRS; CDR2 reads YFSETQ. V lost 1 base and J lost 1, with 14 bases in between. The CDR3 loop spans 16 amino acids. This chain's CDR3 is CASSLFPVEGQETQYF. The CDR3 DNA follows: TGCGCCAGCAGCTTGTTCCCAGTTGAAGGCCAAGAGACCCAGTACTTC.

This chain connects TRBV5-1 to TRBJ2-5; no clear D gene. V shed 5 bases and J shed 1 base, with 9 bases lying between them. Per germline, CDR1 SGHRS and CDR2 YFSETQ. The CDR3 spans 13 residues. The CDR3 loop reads CASRGTPQETQYF. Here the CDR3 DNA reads TGCGCCAGCAGGGGAACCCCCCAAGAGACCCAGTACTTC.

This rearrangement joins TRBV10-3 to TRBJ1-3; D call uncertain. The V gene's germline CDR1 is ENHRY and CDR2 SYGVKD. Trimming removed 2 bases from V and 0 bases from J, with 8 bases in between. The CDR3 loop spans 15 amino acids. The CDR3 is CAISEGPGSGNTIYF. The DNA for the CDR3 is TGTGCCATCAGTGAGGGTCCTGGCTCTGGAAACACCATATATTTT.

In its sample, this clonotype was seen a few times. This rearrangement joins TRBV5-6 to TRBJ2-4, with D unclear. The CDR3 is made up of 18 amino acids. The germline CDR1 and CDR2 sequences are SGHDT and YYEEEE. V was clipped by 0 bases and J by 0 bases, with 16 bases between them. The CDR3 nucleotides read TGTGCCAGCAGCTTGGGTTACCGCCGATTATTAGCCAAAAACATTCAGTACTTC. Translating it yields CASSLGYRRLLAKNIQYF.

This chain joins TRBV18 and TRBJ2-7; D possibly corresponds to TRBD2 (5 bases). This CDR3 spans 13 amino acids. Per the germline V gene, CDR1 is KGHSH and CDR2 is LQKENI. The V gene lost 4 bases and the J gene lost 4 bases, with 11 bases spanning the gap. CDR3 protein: CASSLGVEYEQYV. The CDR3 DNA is TGTGCCAGCTCACTCGGGGTTGAGTACGAGCAGTACGTC.

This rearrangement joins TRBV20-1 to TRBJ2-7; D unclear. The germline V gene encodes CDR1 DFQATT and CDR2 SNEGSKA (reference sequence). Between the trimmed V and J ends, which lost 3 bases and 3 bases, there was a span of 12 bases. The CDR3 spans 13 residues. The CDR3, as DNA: TGCAGTGCTAGCCAGGTAGCCTTCTACGAGCAGTACGTC. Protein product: CSASQVAFYEQYV.

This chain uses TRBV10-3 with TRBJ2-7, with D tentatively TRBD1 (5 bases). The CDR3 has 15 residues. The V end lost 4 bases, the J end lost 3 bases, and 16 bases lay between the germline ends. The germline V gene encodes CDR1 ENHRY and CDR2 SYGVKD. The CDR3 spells CAISAGPRKNYEQYV. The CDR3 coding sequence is TGTGCCATCAGTGCAGGGCCGCGGAAGAACTACGAGCAGTACGTC.

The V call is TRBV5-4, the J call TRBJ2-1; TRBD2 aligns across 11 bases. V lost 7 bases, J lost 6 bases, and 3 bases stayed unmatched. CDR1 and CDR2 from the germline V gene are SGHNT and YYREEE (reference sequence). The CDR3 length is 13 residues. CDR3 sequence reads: CASRLAGPNEQFF. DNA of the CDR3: TGTGCCAGCCGACTAGCGGGGCCCAATGAGCAGTTCTTC.

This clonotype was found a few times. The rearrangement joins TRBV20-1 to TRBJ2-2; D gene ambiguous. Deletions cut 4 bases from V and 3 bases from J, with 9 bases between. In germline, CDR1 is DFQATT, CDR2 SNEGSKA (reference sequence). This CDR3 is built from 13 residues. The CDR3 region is CSAMAGYTGELFF. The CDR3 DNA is TGCAGTGCTATGGCAGGATACACCGGGGAGCTGTTTTTT.

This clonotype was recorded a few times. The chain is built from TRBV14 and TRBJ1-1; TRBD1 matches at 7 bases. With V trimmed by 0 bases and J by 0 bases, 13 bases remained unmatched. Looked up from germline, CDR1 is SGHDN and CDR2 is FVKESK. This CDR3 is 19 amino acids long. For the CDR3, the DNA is TGTGCCAGCAGCCAAGATCACCTCGTTTTGGGACAGATGAACACTGAAGCTTTCTTT. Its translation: CASSQDHLVLGQMNTEAFF.

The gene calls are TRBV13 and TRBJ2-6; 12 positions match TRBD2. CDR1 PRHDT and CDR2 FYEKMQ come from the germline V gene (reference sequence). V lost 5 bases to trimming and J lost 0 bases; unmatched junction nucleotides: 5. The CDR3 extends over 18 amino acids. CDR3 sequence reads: CASSILAGGLSGANVLTF. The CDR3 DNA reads TGTGCCAGCAGCATACTAGCGGGGGGCCTCTCTGGGGCCAACGTCCTGACTTTC.

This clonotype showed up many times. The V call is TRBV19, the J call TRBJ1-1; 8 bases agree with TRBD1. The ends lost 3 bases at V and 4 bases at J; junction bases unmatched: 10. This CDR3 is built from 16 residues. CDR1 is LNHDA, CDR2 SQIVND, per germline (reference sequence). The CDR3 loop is CASSIFAGGWTTEAFF. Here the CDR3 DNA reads TGTGCCAGTAGTATCTTCGCAGGGGGCTGGACCACTGAAGCTTTCTTT.

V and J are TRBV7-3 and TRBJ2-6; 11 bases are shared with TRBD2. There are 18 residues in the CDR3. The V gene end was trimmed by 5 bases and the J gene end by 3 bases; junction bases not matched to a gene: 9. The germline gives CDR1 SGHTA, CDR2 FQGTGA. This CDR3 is CASSGTSGRRSGANVLTF. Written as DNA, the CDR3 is TGTGCCAGCAGCGGGACTAGCGGTAGAAGAAGTGGGGCCAACGTCCTGACTTTC.

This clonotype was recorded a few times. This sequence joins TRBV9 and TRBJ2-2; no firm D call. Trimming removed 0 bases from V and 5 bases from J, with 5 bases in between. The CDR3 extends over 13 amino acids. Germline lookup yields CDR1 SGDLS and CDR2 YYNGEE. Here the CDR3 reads CASSVDRTGELFF. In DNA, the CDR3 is TGTGCCAGCAGCGTAGATAGAACCGGGGAGCTGTTTTTT.

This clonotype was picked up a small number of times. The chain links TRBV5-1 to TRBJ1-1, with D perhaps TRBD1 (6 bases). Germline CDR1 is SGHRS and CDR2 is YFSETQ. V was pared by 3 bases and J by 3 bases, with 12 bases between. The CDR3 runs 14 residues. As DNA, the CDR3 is TGCGCCAGCAGCTCGAACAGGGAGCACACTGAAGCTTTCTTT. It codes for CASSSNREHTEAFF.

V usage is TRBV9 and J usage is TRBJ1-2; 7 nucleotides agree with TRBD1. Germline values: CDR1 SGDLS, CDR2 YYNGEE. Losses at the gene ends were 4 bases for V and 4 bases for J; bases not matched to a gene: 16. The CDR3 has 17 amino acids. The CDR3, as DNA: TGTGCCAGCAGCCTCCCCCTGACAGGGACCCAAGCCTATGGCTACACCTTC. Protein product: CASSLPLTGTQAYGYTF.

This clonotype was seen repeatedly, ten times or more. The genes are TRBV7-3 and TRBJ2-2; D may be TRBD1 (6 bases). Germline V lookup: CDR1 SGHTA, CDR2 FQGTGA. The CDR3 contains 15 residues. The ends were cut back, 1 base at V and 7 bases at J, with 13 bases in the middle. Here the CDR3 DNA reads TGTGCCAGCAGCTTAATCAGGGGCTCGGGCGGGGAGCTGTTTTTT. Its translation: CASSLIRGSGGELFF.

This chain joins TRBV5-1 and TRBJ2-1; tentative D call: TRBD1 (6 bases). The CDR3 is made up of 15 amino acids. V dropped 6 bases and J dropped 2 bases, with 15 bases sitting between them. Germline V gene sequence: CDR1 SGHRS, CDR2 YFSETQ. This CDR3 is CASNSMGATYNEQFF. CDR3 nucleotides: TGCGCCAGCAACTCGATGGGGGCCACCTACAATGAGCAGTTCTTC.

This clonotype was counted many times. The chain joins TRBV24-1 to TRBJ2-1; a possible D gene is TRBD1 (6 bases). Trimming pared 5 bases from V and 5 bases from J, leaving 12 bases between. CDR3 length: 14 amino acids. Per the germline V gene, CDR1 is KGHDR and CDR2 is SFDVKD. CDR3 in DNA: TGTGCCACCAGTGCGGCAGGGGAGAACAATGAGCAGTTCTTC. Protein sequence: CATSAAGENNEQFF.

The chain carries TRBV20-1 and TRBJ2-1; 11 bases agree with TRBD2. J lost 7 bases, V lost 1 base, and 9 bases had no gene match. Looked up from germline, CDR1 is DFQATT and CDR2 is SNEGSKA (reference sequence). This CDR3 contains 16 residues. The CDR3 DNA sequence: TGCAGTGCTAGAGTAGCGGGAGGGCTATTCACGAATGAGCAGTTCTTC. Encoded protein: CSARVAGGLFTNEQFF.